The source of this T cell receptor (beta chain) is a study of early T cells in non-severe SARS-CoV-2 infection. For the study at large: Chains stayed unpaired after sequencing of bulk RNA from unsorted whole blood.

The CDR3 length is 12 residues. Trimming took 4 bases from V and 3 from J, leaving 10 bases between them. In germline, CDR1 is SQVTM, CDR2 ANQGSEA. Unique molecular identifiers were attached to individual cDNA molecules. TCRdb passed the 5' RACE reads through MiXCR, listing each CDR3 protein once. The sample records roughly 120,000 distinct CDR3 sequences, 14% to 15% being singletons. The V gene is TRBV29-1, the J gene TRBJ2-7; D is unclear. The sequencing input was whole blood. This TCR was sampled from an adult who was a healthcare worker with PCR-confirmed SARS-CoV-2 infection or an uninfected control (not recorded which). The CDR3 region is CSVVGENYEQYF. The CDR3 coding sequence is TGCAGCGTTGTGGGCGAGAACTACGAGCAGTACTTC.